Listed here are 18 T cell receptor beta chains from one sample, sequenced in a study of PD-L1 blockade in urothelial cancer. Profiling relied on immunoSEQ multiplex PCR, and the TCRdb table lists in-frame clones only, not all of them. The repertoire holds about 74,000 clones, with 80% to 85% as singletons. The sequenced sample was PBMCs, obtained around atezolizumab (anti-PD-L1) treatment. The receptor set was obtained from a man between 65 and 79 years old with urothelial cancer.

The chain has TRBV7-2 and TRBJ1-2, with 9 positions matching TRBD1. V was pared by 4 bases and J by 2 bases, with 2 bases of the junction left unmatched. The CDR3 contains 14 residues. The germline V gene encodes CDR1 SGHTA and CDR2 FQGNSA. CDR3: CASSSGTGNYGYTF. The DNA for the CDR3 is TGTGCCAGCAGCTCGGGGACAGGGAACTATGGCTACACCTTC.

The chain has TRBV6-4 and TRBJ2-2, with 13 bases that match TRBD2. The CDR3 length is 19 residues. J lost 0 bases, V lost 0 bases, and 4 bases had no gene match. In germline, CDR1 is MRHNA, CDR2 SNTAGT. Here the CDR3 DNA reads TGTGCCAGCAGTGACTCTTTTGGGACTAGCGGGACGAACACCGGGGAGCTGTTTTTT. This sequence encodes CASSDSFGTSGTNTGELFF.

The chain has TRBV5-4 and TRBJ2-5; TRBD2 matches at 8 bases. Germline lookup yields CDR1 SGHNT and CDR2 YYREEE (reference sequence). The CDR3 extends over 15 amino acids. The V and J ends lost 0 bases and 5 bases, in that order; junction bases with no gene match: 6. In DNA form, the CDR3 reads TGTGCCAGCAGCTTGGAGCGGGAGTGGAGGGAGACCCAGTACTTC. Protein: CASSLEREWRETQYF.

The table lists this clone with a count of one. This sequence joins TRBV6-1 and TRBJ2-7, with 8 bases fitting TRBD1. The CDR3 loop spans 14 amino acids. The V gene's germline CDR1 is MNHNS and CDR2 SASEGT. The J segment lost 0 bases and the V segment lost 6 bases, leaving 4 bases of the junction unmatched. CDR3 nucleotides: TGTGCCAGCAGGGGGGACAGGAGCTCCTACGAGCAGTACTTC. Residues: CASRGDRSSYEQYF.

This clone appeared a few times. The chain uses TRBV4-2 and TRBJ2-1; D possibly corresponds to TRBD1 (5 bases). Trimming shortened V by 4 bases and J by 5 bases, and 9 bases separated the two germline ends. The germline gives CDR1 LGHNA, CDR2 YNFKEQ. The CDR3 totals 13 residues. For the CDR3, the DNA is TGTGCCAGCAGCCCGCAGGGCAACAATGAGCAGTTCTTC. This sequence encodes CASSPQGNNEQFF.

This clone was counted once. The chain couples TRBV15 to TRBJ2-5, with TRBD2 as a possible D gene (7 bases). Germline V gene data show CDR1 as LNHNV and CDR2 as YYDKDF (reference sequence). V lost 1 base to trimming and J lost 2 bases, with 20 bases between them. The CDR3 contains 18 residues. The CDR3 reads CATSRGGRGAPWQETQYF. DNA for the CDR3: TGTGCCACCAGCAGAGGGGGTCGGGGGGCCCCATGGCAAGAGACCCAGTACTTC.

The rearrangement joins TRBV19 to TRBJ2-1, with D possibly being TRBD2 (5 bases). With 5 bases removed from V and 2 bases from J, the gap between germline ends came to 19 bases. Germline V gene lookup returns CDR1 LNHDA and CDR2 SQIVND (reference sequence). There are 17 residues in the CDR3. In DNA form, the CDR3 reads TGTGCCAGTAGTTACTACCTTAGCGCGACTACCTACAATGAGCAGTTCTTC. This encodes CASSYYLSATTYNEQFF.

V is TRBV28 and J is TRBJ2-5; 11 nucleotides agree with TRBD2. V shed 2 bases, J shed 7 bases, and the junction held 6 bases outside the gene matches. The CDR3 has 15 residues. CDR1 is MDHEN, CDR2 SYDVKM, per germline. The CDR3 is CASSLITSGSGTQYF. CDR3 DNA: TGTGCCAGCAGTTTAATAACTAGCGGGAGTGGGACCCAGTACTTC.

The CDR3 sequence: CASSLTSGRAASYEQYF. The CDR3 region has the DNA TGTGCCAGCTCACTAACTAGCGGGAGGGCCGCGTCCTACGAGCAGTACTTC. The rearrangement joins TRBV18 to TRBJ2-7, with TRBD2 identical over 13 bases. The CDR3 extends over 17 amino acids. CDR1 is KGHSH and CDR2 is LQKENI in the germline V gene. V was clipped by 4 bases and J by 1 base; unmatched bases: 7.

This clone was found a few times. The chain combines TRBV11-3 with TRBJ2-3; 12 bases map to TRBD1. Germline-derived CDR1 and CDR2 are SGHNT and YENEEA. J gave up 10 bases and V 5 bases, and 10 bases lay outside the gene matches. CDR3 length: 15 amino acids. This chain's CDR3 is CASSPRDRGREAQYF. The DNA of the CDR3 is TGTGCCAGCAGCCCACGGGACAGGGGGCGAGAGGCGCAGTATTTT.

This chain connects TRBV5-4 to TRBJ2-7; tentatively, D is TRBD1 (5 bases). With 1 base removed from V and 2 bases from J, the gap between germline ends came to 7 bases. The germline gives CDR1 SGHNT, CDR2 YYREEE (reference sequence). This CDR3 contains 13 residues. The CDR3 loop is CASSLSGTYEQYF. The CDR3 nucleotides read TGTGCCAGCAGCTTGTCAGGGACCTACGAGCAGTACTTC. The whole variable domain, filled in from reference TRBV5-4 and TRBJ2-7, reads ETGVTQSPTHLIKTRGQQVTLRCSSQSGHNTVSWYQQALGQGPQFIFQYYREEENGRGNFPPRFSGLQFPNYSSELNVNALELDDSALYLCASSLSGTYEQYFGPGTRLTVT.

The V gene is TRBV18, the J gene TRBJ1-2, with 8 bases aligning to TRBD1. J lost 2 bases, V lost 1 base, and 6 bases had no gene match. Germline loops: CDR1 KGHSH, CDR2 LQKENI. The CDR3 is 16 residues long. CDR3 protein: CASSPLAGQDNYGYTF. CDR3 nucleotides: TGTGCCAGCTCACCACTGGCGGGACAGGACAACTATGGCTACACCTTC. The complete variable domain, with remaining parts taken from reference TRBV18 and TRBJ1-2, reads NAGVMQNPRHLVRRRGQEARLRCSPMKGHSHVYWYRQLPEEGLKFMVYLQKENIIDESGMPKERFSAEFPKEGPSILRIQQVVRGDSAAYFCASSPLAGQDNYGYTFGSGTRLTVV.

This clone came up once. This rearrangement joins TRBV7-3 to TRBJ2-7, with TRBD2 identical over 13 bases. Unmatched junction bases numbered 4, after V lost 5 bases and J lost 9 bases. The CDR3 has 13 amino acids. Germline lookup yields CDR1 SGHTA and CDR2 FQGTGA. The CDR3 loop reads CASSRLAGGVQYF. The CDR3 DNA sequence: TGTGCCAGCAGCCGACTAGCGGGAGGCGTGCAGTACTTC.

This chain links TRBV2 with TRBJ2-3, with 9 bases matching TRBD2. The V segment lost 4 bases and the J segment 6 bases; nucleotides outside the gene matches: 2. Germline assignment: CDR1 SNHLY and CDR2 FYNNEI. The CDR3 has 13 residues. The CDR3 here is CASSGLAGDTQYF. CDR3 in DNA: TGTGCCAGCAGTGGGCTAGCGGGGGATACGCAGTATTTT. The variable domain in full, with the rest retrieved from reference TRBV2 and TRBJ2-3, is EPEVTQTPSHQVTQMGQEVILRCVPISNHLYFYWYRQILGQKVEFLVSFYNNEISEKSEIFDDQFSVERPDGSNFTLKIRSTKLEDSAMYFCASSGLAGDTQYFGPGTRLTVL.

Notes on this clone: A junction end diverges from the germline sequence, so it may reflect a read error. The chain uses TRBV28 and TRBJ2-7, with unresolved D. Germline CDR1 is MDHEN and CDR2 is SYDVKM. The CDR3 contains 14 residues. CDR3 in DNA: TGTGCCAGCAGTGACACCTTCGGATCCTCCGAGCAGTACTTC. Translation: CASSDTFGSSEQYF.

The V call is TRBV2, the J call TRBJ1-5; 11 bases line up with TRBD1. Germline values: CDR1 SNHLY, CDR2 FYNNEI. V lost 4 bases, J lost 3 bases, and 5 bases stayed unmatched. The CDR3 has 16 amino acids. As DNA, the CDR3 is TGTGCCAGCAGTGGGGGGACAGGGGGAAACAATCAGCCCCAGCATTTT. This encodes CASSGGTGGNNQPQHF.

The V gene is TRBV18, the J gene TRBJ2-7, with D possibly TRBD1 on 6 matching bases. Germline V gene data show CDR1 as KGHSH and CDR2 as LQKENI. V was shortened by 0 bases and J by 2 bases, with 17 bases between the two germline ends. CDR3 size: 17 residues. CDR3 in amino acids: CASSPPAGQGMTYEQYF. The CDR3 nucleotides read TGTGCCAGCTCACCACCGGCCGGGCAGGGGATGACCTACGAGCAGTACTTC. The variable domain in full, completed from reference TRBV18 and TRBJ2-7, reads NAGVMQNPRHLVRRRGQEARLRCSPMKGHSHVYWYRQLPEEGLKFMVYLQKENIIDESGMPKERFSAEFPKEGPSILRIQQVVRGDSAAYFCASSPPAGQGMTYEQYFGPGTRLTVT.

V usage is TRBV28 and J usage is TRBJ1-2; 7 nucleotides align to TRBD1. The J segment lost 8 bases and the V segment lost 5 bases, leaving 14 bases of the junction unmatched. Germline lookup yields CDR1 MDHEN and CDR2 SYDVKM. The CDR3 spans 15 residues. CDR3 coding DNA: TGTGCCAGCAGTCCCGGGACAGCGGGCGCGTTGGGCTACACCTTC. Residues: CASSPGTAGALGYTF.